A selection of T cell receptor beta chains follows, all from one sample in a study of vaccination effects on CD4 cells after COVID-19. The method was immunoSEQ multiplex PCR; TCRdb's version includes in-frame clones alone and lacks a portion of them. The sample has roughly 23,000 clones, approximately 74% seen once. No antigen has been identified for these receptors. Specimen: CD4+ T cells from PBMCs cultured with HCoV-NL63 spike peptides, collected before COVID-19 vaccination. The receptors stem from a human donor who received a COVID-19 vaccine. Both conserved end residues are part of each CDR3. A D gene is named only where the DNA matches it firmly. Only part of the rows carry a size: once, few, many, or a class if the clone is expanded.

J gene: TRBJ1-2
clone size: few
D gene: TRBD1
V gene: TRBV6-5
CDR3 protein: CASSSPGQGPYGYTF
CDR3 DNA: TGTGCCAGCAGTTCCCCGGGACAGGGCCCCTATGGCTACACCTTC

J gene: TRBJ2-1
clone size: .
D gene: TRBD2
V gene: TRBV7-9
CDR3 protein: CASSPGLGGVEQFF
CDR3 DNA: TGTGCCAGCAGTCCGGGACTAGGGGGGGTTGAGCAGTTCTTC

J gene: TRBJ2-6
clone size: medium-sized
D gene: .
V gene: TRBV15
CDR3 protein: CATSRDTDSGANVLTF
CDR3 DNA: TGTGCCACCAGCAGAGATACAGACTCTGGGGCCAACGTCCTGACTTTC

J gene: TRBJ2-1
clone size: .
D gene: .
V gene: TRBV11-1
CDR3 protein: CASSLALGTGSYNEQFF
CDR3 DNA: TGTGCCAGCAGCTTAGCGCTCGGAACAGGCAGTTACAATGAGCAGTTCTTC

J gene: TRBJ2-2
clone size: few
D gene: TRBD1
V gene: TRBV10-1
CDR3 protein: CASSEGTGNTGELFF
CDR3 DNA: TGCGCCAGCAGTGAGGGGACAGGCAACACCGGGGAGCTGTTTTTT

J gene: TRBJ1-2
clone size: medium-sized
D gene: .
V gene: TRBV2
CDR3 protein: CASSSNRALGYTF
CDR3 DNA: TGTGCCAGCAGCTCCAACAGGGCACTGGGCTACACCTTC

J gene: TRBJ2-7
clone size: .
D gene: TRBD2
V gene: TRBV4-1
CDR3 protein: CASSQDRGVRGEQYF
CDR3 DNA: TGCGCCAGCAGCCAAGATCGGGGGGTACGGGGCGAGCAGTACTTC

J gene: TRBJ1-2
clone size: .
D gene: .
V gene: TRBV28
CDR3 protein: CASSITYGTQHSGGYTF
CDR3 DNA: TGTGCCAGCAGTATAACGTACGGGACCCAACACTCAGGGGGCTACACCTTC

J gene: TRBJ1-2
clone size: once
D gene: .
V gene: TRBV20-1
CDR3 protein: CSATTGYGYTF
CDR3 DNA: TGCAGTGCTACTACAGGGTACGGCTACACCTTC

J gene: TRBJ1-5
clone size: .
D gene: .
V gene: TRBV5-1
CDR3 protein: CASSTGTPNQPQHF
CDR3 DNA: TGCGCCAGCAGCACTGGGACACCTAATCAGCCCCAGCATTTT

J gene: TRBJ1-5
clone size: .
D gene: TRBD1
V gene: TRBV7-2
CDR3 protein: CASSLPDREKPQHF
CDR3 DNA: TGTGCCAGCAGCCTCCCGGACAGGGAAAAGCCCCAGCATTTT

J gene: TRBJ2-7
clone size: .
D gene: .
V gene: TRBV12-3/TRBV12-4
CDR3 protein: CASSLAGAAEQYF
CDR3 DNA: TGTGCCAGCAGTCTCGCGGGGGCGGCCGAGCAGTACTTC

J gene: TRBJ2-7
clone size: .
D gene: .
V gene: TRBV7-7
CDR3 protein: CASSLGASNEQYF
CDR3 DNA: TGTGCCAGCAGCTTAGGGGCTAGTAACGAGCAGTACTTC

J gene: TRBJ1-1
clone size: few
D gene: TRBD1
V gene: TRBV3-1/TRBV3-2
CDR3 protein: CASSQPPRDSSNTEAFF
CDR3 DNA: TGTGCCAGCAGCCAACCGCCCAGGGACAGCTCGAACACTGAAGCTTTCTTT

J gene: TRBJ1-1
clone size: .
D gene: .
V gene: TRBV3-1/TRBV3-2
CDR3 protein: CASSQEGSNTEAFF
CDR3 DNA: TGTGCCAGCAGCCAAGAAGGGTCTAACACTGAAGCTTTCTTT

J gene: TRBJ2-3
clone size: .
D gene: TRBD2
V gene: TRBV11-2
CDR3 protein: CASSSRLAGFTDTQYF
CDR3 DNA: TGTGCCAGCAGCTCAAGACTAGCGGGGTTCACAGATACGCAGTATTTT

J gene: TRBJ1-4
clone size: .
D gene: TRBD1
V gene: TRBV18
CDR3 protein: CASSLTGGIEKLFF
CDR3 DNA: TGTGCCAGCTCACTAACAGGGGGCATTGAAAAACTGTTTTTT

J gene: TRBJ1-1
clone size: .
D gene: .
V gene: TRBV29-1
CDR3 protein: CSVAWEAKNTEAFF
CDR3 DNA: TGCAGCGTGGCCTGGGAAGCTAAAAACACTGAAGCTTTCTTT

J gene: TRBJ1-5
clone size: few
D gene: .
V gene: TRBV12-3/TRBV12-4
CDR3 protein: CASSRSNQPQHF
CDR3 DNA: TGTGCCAGCAGCCGGAGCAATCAGCCCCAGCATTTT

J gene: TRBJ1-2
clone size: .
D gene: .
V gene: TRBV7-9
CDR3 protein: CASGDSYGYTF
CDR3 DNA: TGTGCCAGCGGAGACAGCTATGGCTACACCTTC

J gene: TRBJ1-4
clone size: .
D gene: .
V gene: TRBV6-4
CDR3 protein: CASRAPGRRNEKLFF
CDR3 DNA: TGTGCCAGCAGAGCTCCGGGACGGCGGAATGAAAAACTGTTTTTT

J gene: TRBJ1-2
clone size: .
D gene: .
V gene: TRBV3-1/TRBV3-2
CDR3 protein: CASTSGSNYGYTF
CDR3 DNA: TGTGCCAGCACCAGTGGGTCTAACTATGGCTACACCTTC

J gene: TRBJ1-2
clone size: once
D gene: .
V gene: TRBV7-9
CDR3 protein: CASEAGYTF
CDR3 DNA: TGTGCCAGCGAGGCTGGCTACACCTTC

J gene: TRBJ2-1
clone size: .
D gene: .
V gene: TRBV19
CDR3 protein: CASSQNIGSYNEQFF
CDR3 DNA: TGTGCCAGTAGTCAAAATATAGGCTCCTACAATGAGCAGTTCTTC

J gene: TRBJ1-6
clone size: few
D gene: TRBD1
V gene: TRBV6-5
CDR3 protein: CASSYSGTGGGSPLHF
CDR3 DNA: TGTGCCAGCAGTTACTCTGGGACAGGGGGCGGTTCACCCCTCCACTTT

J gene: TRBJ1-2
clone size: .
D gene: TRBD1
V gene: TRBV5-1
CDR3 protein: CASSTDRVQNGYTF
CDR3 DNA: TGCGCCAGCAGCACGGACAGGGTACAAAATGGCTACACCTTC

J gene: TRBJ1-2
clone size: .
D gene: TRBD1
V gene: TRBV7-2
CDR3 protein: CASSLGGQGAHYTF
CDR3 DNA: TGTGCCAGCAGCTTGGGTGGACAGGGGGCACACTATACCTTC

J gene: TRBJ1-1
clone size: .
D gene: TRBD1
V gene: TRBV7-8
CDR3 protein: CASNLFGQQGAEAFF
CDR3 DNA: TGTGCCAGCAATCTTTTTGGGCAACAGGGGGCAGAAGCTTTCTTT

J gene: TRBJ2-2
clone size: few
D gene: .
V gene: TRBV7-2
CDR3 protein: CASSLRGAGSGELFF
CDR3 DNA: TGTGCCAGCAGCCTTAGGGGGGCCGGATCGGGGGAGCTGTTTTTT